These 11 T cell receptor beta chains share one sample of origin, sequenced in a study of molecular identifiers for immune sequencing clone quantification. TCRdb re-called the PCR reads through MiXCR, storing one row per CDR3 protein. This sample has just under 650,000 distinct CDR3 sequences, with about 20% found just once. Sequenced material: naive CD8+ T cells from blood, with Jurkat cell RNA spiked in. Subset noted: FACS-sorted CD8+CD4-CCR7+CD45RA+ naive T cells. The source is a human donor in good health. Some libraries in this study had Jurkat cell RNA spiked in.

This clonotype occurred many times. CDR3 amino acids: CASSYSTSGSAEQFF. CDR3 DNA: TGTGCCAGCAGTTACTCGACTAGCGGGAGTGCTGAGCAGTTCTTC. The rearrangement links TRBV6-5 to TRBJ2-1, with TRBD2 matching over 12 bases. Losses at the gene ends were 0 bases for V and 9 bases for J; bases not matched to a gene: 3. Looked up from germline, CDR1 is MNHEY and CDR2 is SVGAGI. This CDR3 region has 15 residues.

In the case of this clonotype: A much larger clone lies a single base off, so this may be a read error. J is TRBJ2-3 and V is TRBV7-6, with TRBD1 identical over 9 bases. Germline trimming cut 3 bases from V and 2 bases from J; bases unmatched to any gene: 6. Germline CDR1 SGHVS, CDR2 FNYEAQ. The CDR3 runs to 16 residues. The DNA for the CDR3 is TGTGCCAGCAGCTTCAAGTGGACAGGGGCCACAGATACGCAGTATTTT. Protein sequence: CASSFKWTGATDTQYF.

Notes on this clonotype: A much larger clone sits a single nucleotide away, making a read error possible. The CDR3 nucleotides are TGTGCCAGCAAGGGGCAGATGAACACTGAAGCTCTCTTT. It is translated as CASKGQMNTEALF. The chain is built from TRBV27 and TRBJ1-1; TRBD1 is a possible D gene (5 bases). Germline CDR1 reads MNHEY; CDR2 reads SMNVEV (reference sequence). The length of the CDR3 is 13 residues.

The table lists this clonotype with a few counts. The chain combines TRBV30 with TRBJ1-3, with TRBD1 as a possible D gene (6 bases). Germline V gene data show CDR1 as GTSNPN and CDR2 as SVGIG (reference sequence). This CDR3 spans 15 amino acids. V shed 2 bases and J shed 4 bases, with 15 bases lying between them. The CDR3 is CAWSSTGSIGNTIYF. CDR3 sequence (DNA): TGTGCCTGGAGTTCGACAGGCTCAATCGGAAACACCATATATTTT.

This clonotype was recorded many times. This chain links TRBV2 with TRBJ2-7, with no clear D. Germline lookup yields CDR1 SNHLY and CDR2 FYNNEI. This CDR3 spans 13 amino acids. With 2 bases removed from V and 3 bases from J, the gap between germline ends came to 8 bases. CDR3 DNA: TGTGCCAGCAGTGAATCCAGCTACTACGAGCAGTACTTC. It specifies CASSESSYYEQYF.

A single count supports this clonotype. A much bigger clone sits one base away, suggesting this may be a read error. This chain uses TRBV28 with TRBJ1-1; tentative D call: TRBD1 (5 bases). There are 16 residues in the CDR3. The V gene lost 3 bases and the J gene lost 4 bases, with 18 bases spanning the gap. CDR1 and CDR2 from the germline V gene are MDHEN and SYDVKM. The CDR3 DNA is TGTGCCAGCAGTTTGAGCAGGGAGATTGTGAGCACTGAAGCTTTCTTT. It is translated as CASSLSREIVSTEAFF. Using reference TRBV28 and TRBJ1-1 for the parts outside the CDR3, the full variable domain is DVKVTQSSRYLVKRTGEKVFLECVQDMDHENMFWYRQDPGLGLRLIYFSYDVKMKEKGDIPEGYSVSREKKERFSLILESASTNQTSMYLCASSLSREIVSTEAFFGQGTRLTVV.

There are many counts of this clonotype. The genes are TRBV6-2 or TRBV6-3 and TRBJ2-7; D is uncertain. The germline CDR1 and CDR2 sequences are MNHEY and SVGEGT. The ends were cut back, 7 bases at V and 7 bases at J, with 17 bases in the middle. This CDR3 has 13 residues. CDR3 loop: CASTHEWGQEQYF. CDR3 bases: TGTGCCAGCACCCACGAATGGGGTCAGGAGCAGTACTTC.

This clonotype was found once. It may be a read error: a sequence one base away is much more abundant. J is TRBJ2-7 and V is TRBV20-1; D gene ambiguous. This CDR3 has 12 residues. Per the germline V gene, CDR1 is DFQATT and CDR2 is SNEGSKA (reference sequence). The CDR3 loop is CSARQISHEQYF. CDR3 bases: TGCAGTGCTAGGCAGATCTCCCACGAGCAGTACTTC.

At least ten counts were recorded for this clonotype. The V gene is TRBV4-1, the J gene TRBJ1-1; a possible D gene is TRBD1 (5 bases). The CDR3 loop spans 13 amino acids. Trimming shortened V by 3 bases and J by 6 bases, and 11 bases separated the two germline ends. Germline V gives CDR1 MGHRA, CDR2 YSYEKL. The CDR3 spells CASSHTGGAEAFF. CDR3 in DNA: TGCGCCAGCAGCCACACCGGGGGGGCTGAAGCTTTCTTT.

As regards this clonotype: This may arise from a read error, as a much more abundant clone is one base away. This chain uses TRBV7-9 with TRBJ2-1; a weak D match, TRBD2 (5 bases). Looked up from germline, CDR1 is SEHNR and CDR2 is FQNEAQ (reference sequence). The CDR3 spans 15 residues. The CDR3 coding sequence is TGTGCCAGCAGAACCCCGTGGGGAGCCTACGATGAGCAGTTCTTC. As protein: CASRTPWGAYDEQFF. The entire variable domain, with the rest obtained from reference TRBV7-9 and TRBJ2-1, is as follows: DTGVSQNPRHKITKRGQNVTFRCDPISEHNRLYWYRQTLGQGPEFLTYFQNEAQLEKSRLLSDRFSAERPKGSFSTLEIQRTEQGDSAMYLCASRTPWGAYDEQFFGPGTRLTVL.

This clonotype was seen repeatedly, ten times or more. This sequence joins TRBV29-1 and TRBJ2-3, with TRBD2 matching over 8 bases. The V segment lost 3 bases and the J segment 4 bases; nucleotides outside the gene matches: 6. This CDR3 is 14 amino acids long. Germline-derived CDR1 and CDR2 are SQVTM and ANQGSEA. The chain's CDR3 is CSVEGTSLSDTQYF. The CDR3, as DNA: TGCAGCGTTGAGGGGACTAGTTTGTCAGATACGCAGTATTTT.